Presented here are 22 T cell receptor beta chains from one specimen sequenced in a study of CD8 T cells in Susac syndrome. Reverse transcription used roughly 0.45 to 1 ug RNA and random hexamers. TCRdb re-called the immunoSEQ multiplex PCR reads through MiXCR, storing one row per CDR3 protein. The profile shows under 200,000 distinct CDR3 sequences, 94% of them singletons. Material: CD4+ T cells from PBMCs. The source of these receptors is a human donor with Susac syndrome.

This clonotype was observed once. The DNA for the CDR3 is TGTGCCAGCAGCCTTTTCGACAGGCTAGCGCAGTATTTT. Its protein product is CASSLFDRLAQYF. The chain links TRBV12-3 or TRBV12-4 to TRBJ2-3; the D gene is possibly TRBD1 (6 bases). With 6 bases removed from V and 10 bases from J, the gap between germline ends came to 17 bases. CDR3 length equals 13 residues.

V and J are TRBV29-1 and TRBJ1-1; D not certain. V lost 8 bases and J 1 base, leaving 8 bases between the germline ends. Per the germline V gene, CDR1 is SQVTM and CDR2 is ANQGSEA. CDR3 length equals 11 residues. The DNA of the CDR3 is TGCAGCCACACTCAGAACACTGAAGCTTTCTTT. Protein sequence: CSHTQNTEAFF.

The chain is built from TRBV20-1 and TRBJ1-2; D is possibly TRBD1 (5 bases). Germline V gene data show CDR1 as DFQATT and CDR2 as SNEGSKA (reference sequence). The ends were cut back, 3 bases at V and 4 bases at J, with 9 bases in the middle. This CDR3 has 12 residues. CDR3 residues: CSARGETYGYTF. The CDR3 DNA is TGCAGTGCTAGGGGGGAAACCTATGGCTACACCTTC.

CDR3 in amino acids: CASSLRAGANTGELFF. CDR3 DNA sequence: TGTGCCAGCAGCTTGAGAGCGGGGGCGAACACCGGGGAGCTGTTTTTT. This rearrangement joins TRBV5-5 to TRBJ2-2; TRBD2 agrees at 8 bases. The V segment lost 1 base and the J segment 0 bases; nucleotides outside the gene matches: 2. The CDR3 is 16 amino acids. Per germline, CDR1 SGHKS and CDR2 YYEKEE (reference sequence). Complete variable domain (other parts from reference TRBV5-5 and TRBJ2-2): DAGVTQSPTHLIKTRGQQVTLRCSPISGHKSVSWYQQVLGQGPQFIFQYYEKEERGRGNFPDRFSARQFPNYSSELNVNALLLGDSALYLCASSLRAGANTGELFFGEGSRLTVL.

The chain joins TRBV20-1 to TRBJ1-4; 7 nucleotides align to TRBD1. The CDR3 totals 13 residues. Germline V gene sequence: CDR1 DFQATT, CDR2 SNEGSKA (reference sequence). Trimming at V came to 5 bases and at J to 7 bases, leaving 7 bases not matched to a gene. CDR3 nucleotides: TGCAGTGCTTACAGGGGCCCCCTTGAAAAACTGTTTTTT. This sequence encodes CSAYRGPLEKLFF.

The chain links TRBV24-1 to TRBJ2-7, with 8 positions matching TRBD1. Germline loops: CDR1 KGHDR, CDR2 SFDVKD. The CDR3 extends over 13 amino acids. The ends lost 7 bases at V and 3 bases at J; junction bases unmatched: 4. The CDR3 bases are TGTGCCACCAGCCCCGGACAGGGCTACGAGCAGTACTTC. This codes for CATSPGQGYEQYF.

This clonotype occurred once. The rearrangement uses TRBV29-1 and TRBJ2-3; TRBD1 might be the D (6 bases). Per the germline V gene, CDR1 is SQVTM and CDR2 is ANQGSEA. The CDR3 covers 12 residues. Trimming took off 5 bases at V and 5 bases at J, with 11 bases between the two ends. The CDR3 reads CSVLQGGDTQYF. The CDR3 DNA is TGCAGCGTTCTACAGGGTGGAGATACGCAGTATTTT.

The gene calls are TRBV20-1 and TRBJ2-2, with 8 bases fitting TRBD1. Germline assignment: CDR1 DFQATT and CDR2 SNEGSKA (reference sequence). The junction had 7 bases not matched to a gene; V was cut back by 2 bases and J by 8 bases. This CDR3 has 14 residues. This CDR3 reads CSARPGQGRGELFF. The DNA for the CDR3 is TGCAGTGCTAGACCTGGACAGGGAAGGGGGGAGCTGTTTTTT.

The genes are TRBV7-2 and TRBJ1-2; maybe TRBD1 (5 bases). The CDR3 loop spans 16 amino acids. V was shortened by 6 bases and J by 8 bases, with 25 bases between the two germline ends. Per germline, CDR1 SGHTA and CDR2 FQGNSA. In DNA, the CDR3 is TGTGCCAGCAGTAGAAGGCTCGACAGCGCCTCATCCGGCTACACCTTC. Protein product: CASSRRLDSASSGYTF.

The V and J genes are TRBV30 and TRBJ1-3; D not resolved. The length of the CDR3 is 15 residues. Germline V gene data show CDR1 as GTSNPN and CDR2 as SVGIG (reference sequence). Trimming pared 3 bases from V and 0 bases from J, leaving 12 bases between. CDR3 in DNA: TGTGCCTGGAGGACCGAGCCCTACTCTGGAAACACCATATATTTT. It encodes CAWRTEPYSGNTIYF.

The rearrangement links TRBV9 to TRBJ1-2; possible D gene TRBD1, 6 bases. CDR3 length: 14 residues. Germline CDR1 is SGDLS and CDR2 is YYNGEE. Between the trimmed V and J ends, which lost 7 bases and 0 bases, there was a span of 13 bases. The CDR3 DNA sequence: TGTGCCAGCGCCCGGGGGCTTACTAACTATGGCTACACCTTC. This gives the protein CASARGLTNYGYTF. Based on the CDR3 plus reference TRBV9 and TRBJ1-2, the full variable domain is DSGVTQTPKHLITATGQRVTLRCSPRSGDLSVYWYQQSLDQGLQFLIQYYNGEERAKGNILERFSAQQFPDLHSELNLSSLELGDSALYFCASARGLTNYGYTFGSGTRLTVV.

The V gene is TRBV12-3 or TRBV12-4, the J gene TRBJ1-5, with D hard to call. The CDR3 runs 11 residues. With 1 base removed from V and 5 bases from J, the gap between germline ends came to 0 bases. CDR3 sequence: CASSLDQPQHF. DNA for the CDR3: TGTGCCAGCAGTTTAGATCAGCCCCAGCATTTT.

The rearrangement joins TRBV30 to TRBJ1-6; TRBD1 is a possible D gene (5 bases). Per germline, CDR1 GTSNPN and CDR2 SVGIG (reference sequence). The CDR3 extends over 15 amino acids. V lost 1 base, J lost 10 bases, and 17 bases lay in between. This CDR3 is CAWSDSGRGQSPLHF. The CDR3 DNA sequence: TGTGCCTGGAGTGACTCGGGGAGGGGCCAGTCACCCCTCCACTTT. Full variable domain (remainder filled in from reference TRBV30 and TRBJ1-6): SQTIHQWPATLVQPVGSPLSLECTVEGTSNPNLYWYRQAAGRGLQLLFYSVGIGQISSEVPQNLSASRPQDRQFILSSKKLLLSDSGFYLCAWSDSGRGQSPLHFGNGTRLTVT.

This chain connects TRBV6-2 or TRBV6-3 to TRBJ2-7, with D perhaps given as TRBD1 or TRBD2 (5 bases each). V was pared by 6 bases and J by 2 bases, with 20 bases between. Looked up from germline, CDR1 is MNHEY and CDR2 is SVGEGT. This CDR3 has 16 amino acids. CDR3 sequence reads: CASSPRWGKETYEQYF. The CDR3 bases are TGTGCCAGCAGCCCCCGGTGGGGGAAGGAAACCTACGAGCAGTACTTC.

This sequence joins TRBV9 and TRBJ2-3, with D maybe TRBD1 (5 bases). CDR1 is SGDLS and CDR2 is YYNGEE in the germline V gene. V was trimmed by 1 base and J by 1 base, leaving 10 bases between them. The length of the CDR3 is 15 residues. Here the CDR3 reads CASSVLGVGTDTQYF. CDR3 coding DNA: TGTGCCAGCAGCGTACTAGGGGTCGGCACAGATACGCAGTATTTT.

The V gene is TRBV20-1, the J gene TRBJ1-5; 10 positions match TRBD1. Germline V gives CDR1 DFQATT, CDR2 SNEGSKA (reference sequence). V shed 3 bases and J 5 bases; nucleotides not matched to a gene: 7. This CDR3 region has 15 residues. CDR3 nucleotides: TGCAGTGCTAGTACCTTAGGGACAGGGGATCAGCCCCAGCATTTT. This encodes CSASTLGTGDQPQHF.

This chain links TRBV7-8 with TRBJ2-2, with D possibly matching TRBD2 (5 bases). Deletions cut 4 bases from V and 2 bases from J, with 8 bases between. Germline lookup yields CDR1 SGHVS and CDR2 FQNEAQ. The CDR3 has 14 residues. The CDR3 DNA is TGTGCCAGCAGCTCTAGCAGCAACACCGGGGAGCTGTTTTTT. Protein: CASSSSSNTGELFF.

The rearrangement joins TRBV29-1 to TRBJ2-1; tentatively, D is TRBD1 (6 bases). Germline CDR1 SQVTM, CDR2 ANQGSEA. V dropped 6 bases and J dropped 3 bases, with 15 bases sitting between them. CDR3 length: 14 amino acids. The CDR3 sequence is CSVFTGFVYNEQFF. For the CDR3, the DNA is TGCAGCGTATTTACAGGGTTCGTCTACAATGAGCAGTTCTTC.

This chain connects TRBV29-1 to TRBJ2-7, with D possibly TRBD1 on 5 matching bases. Trimming shortened V by 0 bases and J by 4 bases, and 13 bases separated the two germline ends. Germline assignment: CDR1 SQVTM and CDR2 ANQGSEA. The CDR3 extends over 14 amino acids. CDR3 loop: CSVEDRRQSYEQYF. In DNA form, the CDR3 reads TGCAGCGTTGAAGATCGCAGACAGTCTTACGAGCAGTACTTC.

The V and J genes are TRBV25-1 and TRBJ2-3; tentatively, D is TRBD1 (5 bases). Germline V lookup: CDR1 MGHDK, CDR2 SYGVNS. V lost 1 base to trimming and J lost 2 bases, with 13 bases between them. This CDR3 comprises 16 residues. CDR3 loop: CASSELAGISTDTQYF. DNA of the CDR3: TGTGCCAGCAGTGAATTAGCAGGGATTTCCACAGATACGCAGTATTTT.

V and J are TRBV29-1 and TRBJ2-7, with D uncertain. The length of the CDR3 is 11 residues. CDR1 is SQVTM, CDR2 ANQGSEA, per germline. The V end was cut by 4 bases, the J end by 2 bases, with 6 bases between. CDR3 DNA: TGCAGCGTTGCACACACCTACGAGCAGTACTTC. Amino acids: CSVAHTYEQYF.

The chain uses TRBV2 and TRBJ2-5, with TRBD2 as a possible D gene (6 bases). This CDR3 is built from 14 residues. Germline V lookup: CDR1 SNHLY, CDR2 FYNNEI. V was shortened by 8 bases and J by 5 bases, with 18 bases between the two germline ends. The CDR3 DNA follows: TGTGCCAGCGTGACTCTAGCGCCAAGGGAGACCCAGTACTTC. Amino acids: CASVTLAPRETQYF.